The entry below gives a single T cell receptor beta chain sequence along with its context. Antigen specificity is unknown. The data are from a study of T-cell memory formation after mild COVID-19. The wider study: Largely, the TCR clusters proved donor specific.

Via MiXCR, TCRdb re-called the 5' RACE reads, giving one row per CDR3 protein. The sample has over 150,000 distinct CDR3 sequences, about 18% seen once. The study, taken as a whole, reports: Contracting clones, day 15 to 85, had balanced CD4/CD8, and later expanders favored CD4+. Clones that contracted clustered mainly in CM and EM if CD4+ and in EMRA if CD8+. Memory from before infection featured some responding clones, which suggests cross-reactive memory joined.

The TCR originated in a man between 18 and 35 years old who had mild COVID-19 (a few samples of this study predate the infection). Cell type and time point are not known. The sample taken for sequencing was PBMCs or a T cell subset sorted from them (not recorded which).

The CDR3 reads CAIFVRHGKGNTEAFF. The CDR3 coding sequence is TGTGCCATATTCGTCCGACACGGAAAAGGGAACACTGAAGCTTTCTTT. J is TRBJ1-1 and V is TRBV6-5, with unresolved D. Trimming removed 10 bases from V and 1 base from J, with 22 bases in between. Germline V gene lookup returns CDR1 MNHEY and CDR2 SVGAGI. The length of the CDR3 is 16 residues.